A selection of T cell receptor beta chains follows, all from one sample in a study of blood T cells in healthy people across ages. TCRdb ran MiXCR on the 5' RACE reads and lists one entry per CDR3 protein. The sample lists about 670,000 distinct CDR3 sequences, under 65% seen once, with 13% in the top ten. Sequences were obtained from blood. The receptors were sampled from a woman of 80 years or more in good health. Both conserved end residues are part of each CDR3. The D gene is left open where the match is weak. The size field is filled for only some rows; it gives once, few, many or a size class.

clone_size,v_call,j_call,d_call,cdr3_aa,cdr3_nt
few,TRBV3-1,TRBJ2-7,NA,CASSHLQGYEQYF,TGTGCCAGCAGCCACCTCCAGGGCTACGAGCAGTACTTC
NA,TRBV29-1,TRBJ2-3,NA,CSAKLRFTDTQYF,TGCAGCGCGAAGCTCCGATTCACAGATACGCAGTATTTT
NA,TRBV11-1,TRBJ2-7,NA,CASSLKTSSYEQYF,TGTGCCAGCAGCTTAAAAACATCATCCTACGAGCAGTACTTC
once,TRBV2,TRBJ1-5,TRBD1,CASNGDREVGNQPQHF,TGTGCCAGCAATGGGGACAGGGAGGTTGGCAATCAGCCCCAGCATTTT
NA,TRBV20-1,TRBJ1-6,NA,CSARDGVGWQGHNSPLHF,TGCAGTGCTAGAGATGGGGTTGGTTGGCAGGGACATAATTCACCCCTCCACTTT
few,TRBV15,TRBJ1-6,NA,CATSLDRSYNSPLHF,TGTGCCACCAGCCTAGACAGAAGTTATAATTCACCCCTCCACTTT
NA,TRBV20-1,TRBJ2-7,TRBD2,CSARDLGTSEFYEQYF,TGCAGTGCTAGAGATCTAGGGACTAGCGAGTTCTACGAACAGTACTTC
NA,TRBV29-1,TRBJ1-2,TRBD1,CSGTDRGNYGYTF,TGCAGCGGAACCGACAGGGGGAATTATGGCTACACCTTC
NA,TRBV5-1,TRBJ1-2,NA,CASSLEGARRYDYTF,TGCGCCAGCAGCTTGGAAGGGGCGCGGAGGTATGACTACACCTTC
once,TRBV20-1,TRBJ2-1,TRBD2,CSASKEPLAGAYNEQFF,TGCAGTGCTAGCAAAGAGCCCCTAGCGGGGGCTTACAATGAGCAGTTCTTC
NA,TRBV9,TRBJ2-3,NA,CASSVEGERADTQYF,TGTGCCAGCAGCGTAGAGGGGGAGAGGGCAGATACGCAGTATTTT
many,TRBV29-1,TRBJ2-1,NA,CSALDTNEQFF,TGCAGCGCCCTGGACACAAATGAGCAGTTCTTC
many,TRBV11-2,TRBJ2-7,NA,CASSLAAGHYEQYF,TGTGCCAGCAGCTTAGCGGCGGGCCACTACGAGCAGTACTTC
many,TRBV3-1,TRBJ2-1,NA,CASSRTIEQFF,TGTGCCAGCAGTCGGACTATCGAGCAGTTCTTC
NA,TRBV29-1,TRBJ2-1,NA,CSVDSLQQRSSYNEQFF,TGCAGCGTTGATTCCCTCCAACAGAGAAGCTCCTACAATGAGCAGTTCTTC
NA,TRBV5-1,TRBJ1-6,NA,CASSLNWEGSPLHF,TGCGCCAGCAGCTTGAACTGGGAAGGTTCACCCCTCCACTTT
NA,TRBV5-1,TRBJ2-7,NA,CASSSGVLRSSYEQYF,TGCGCCAGCAGCTCCGGAGTGCTCAGGAGCTCCTACGAGCAGTACTTC
few,TRBV5-1,TRBJ2-5,NA,CASSLGTAKETQYF,TGCGCCAGCAGCTTGGGGACAGCCAAAGAGACCCAGTACTTC
many,TRBV30,TRBJ2-3,NA,CAWRQSSTDTQYF,TGTGCCTGGAGGCAATCTAGCACAGATACGCAGTATTTT